The 20 T cell receptor beta chains given below trace back to one sample, sequenced in a study of Ad26.COV2.S vaccination and SARS-CoV-2 variants. The protocol was immunoSEQ multiplex PCR, while the TCRdb copy is restricted to in-frame clones and leaves out a portion. The table has roughly 180,000 clones, roughly 89% seen once. The input for sequencing was peripheral blood, taken after recovery from COVID-19. The receptors were gathered from a human donor who had recovered from COVID-19.

The rearrangement joins TRBV7-6 to TRBJ1-2; no firm D call. CDR3 length equals 11 residues. V was pared by 1 base and J by 9 bases, with 6 bases between. The germline CDR1 and CDR2 sequences are SGHVS and FNYEAQ. The CDR3 region is CASSLGTSYTF. In DNA form, the CDR3 reads TGTGCCAGCAGCTTAGGAACCAGCTACACCTTC.

This chain uses TRBV18 with TRBJ2-3, with TRBD1 as a possible D gene (6 bases). The CDR3 extends over 14 amino acids. Trimming left V 3 bases short and J 4 bases short, with 11 bases between. Per germline, CDR1 KGHSH and CDR2 LQKENI. The DNA for the CDR3 is TGTGCCAGCTCACCTTTAGGGGGACCAGATACGCAGTATTTT. Encoded protein: CASSPLGGPDTQYF.

This chain connects TRBV18 to TRBJ2-1; D not resolved. The germline V and J ends were trimmed by 0 bases and 0 bases, with 12 bases remaining between them. The CDR3 totals 17 residues. Germline V gives CDR1 KGHSH, CDR2 LQKENI. The CDR3 DNA sequence: TGTGCCAGCTCACCACCGCAGAAACGGAGCTCCTACAATGAGCAGTTCTTC. This sequence encodes CASSPPQKRSSYNEQFF.

The DNA of the CDR3 is TGTGCCAGCAGCTCCGGGACTAGTAATGAGCAGTACTTC. Amino acid sequence: CASSSGTSNEQYF. J is TRBJ2-7 and V is TRBV7-7; 8 nucleotides match TRBD2. V dropped 4 bases and J dropped 7; count of bases not matched to a gene: 6. Germline-derived CDR1 and CDR2 are SSHAT and FNYEAQ (reference sequence). This CDR3 is built from 13 residues.

The chain joins TRBV30 to TRBJ1-6; D remains unclear. This CDR3 spans 14 amino acids. Deletions cut 2 bases from V and 6 bases from J, with 11 bases between. Germline-derived CDR1 and CDR2 are GTSNPN and SVGIG (reference sequence). The CDR3 coding sequence is TGTGCCTGGAGTAGGGAGAGCCCTAATTCACCCCTCCACTTT. Translated: CAWSRESPNSPLHF.

The chain links TRBV29-1 to TRBJ1-2; TRBD1 matches 10 bases. The CDR3 loop spans 14 amino acids. Trimming at V came to 3 bases and at J to 5 bases, leaving 6 bases not matched to a gene. Germline CDR1 is SQVTM and CDR2 is ANQGSEA. DNA for the CDR3: TGCAGCGTTGAGATTCGGGACAGGGGATATGGCTACACCTTC. This translates into CSVEIRDRGYGYTF.

In this sample, this clone turned up once. The chain recombines TRBV27 with TRBJ2-1; D is possibly TRBD2 (6 bases). V was pared by 0 bases and J by 4 bases, with 13 bases between. The CDR3 contains 16 residues. Per the germline V gene, CDR1 is MNHEY and CDR2 is SMNVEV (reference sequence). DNA of the CDR3: TGTGCCAGCAGTTTATCATCGGGACTCGGATACAATGAGCAGTTCTTC. The encoded protein is CASSLSSGLGYNEQFF.

The chain couples TRBV9 to TRBJ2-3, with TRBD2 matching 16 bases. The J segment lost 4 bases and the V segment lost 4 bases, leaving 12 bases of the junction unmatched. Germline V lookup: CDR1 SGDLS, CDR2 YYNGEE. The CDR3 is 19 amino acids. The CDR3 spells CASSSDRWGLAGGPDTQYF. Written as DNA, the CDR3 is TGTGCCAGCAGCTCGGACAGGTGGGGACTAGCGGGAGGGCCAGATACGCAGTATTTT.

The V and J genes are TRBV6-1 and TRBJ1-1; D call uncertain. V gave up 4 bases and J gave up 0 bases, with 21 bases separating them. The CDR3 runs 18 residues. Germline CDR1 MNHNS, CDR2 SASEGT. The CDR3 loop is CASSVGSALPGMNTEAFF. As DNA, the CDR3 is TGTGCCAGCAGTGTAGGATCGGCTCTTCCCGGCATGAACACTGAAGCTTTCTTT.

This chain uses TRBV4-2 with TRBJ2-3; maybe TRBD1 (5 bases). Germline V gene data show CDR1 as LGHNA and CDR2 as YNFKEQ. Trimming cost V 4 bases and J 4 bases, with 15 bases left between them. CDR3 length equals 15 residues. This CDR3 is CASSPDAARADTQYF. The CDR3, as DNA: TGTGCCAGCAGCCCAGACGCCGCCAGGGCAGATACGCAGTATTTT.

V is TRBV19 and J is TRBJ2-4, with 8 bases lining up with TRBD1. Germline assignment: CDR1 LNHDA and CDR2 SQIVND (reference sequence). The V and J ends lost 5 bases and 1 base, in that order; junction bases with no gene match: 7. CDR3 length: 16 residues. CDR3: CASSPWTGKAKNIQYF. For the CDR3, the DNA is TGTGCCAGTAGTCCCTGGACAGGGAAGGCCAAAAACATTCAGTACTTC.

The rearrangement links TRBV6-6 to TRBJ2-7, with D perhaps TRBD1 or TRBD2 (6 bases each). The germline V gene encodes CDR1 MNHNY and CDR2 SVGAGI (reference sequence). The CDR3 covers 16 residues. V shed 0 bases and J shed 0 bases, with 12 bases lying between them. The CDR3 sequence: CASSYSGGFSSYEQYF. The CDR3 bases are TGTGCCAGCAGTTACTCGGGGGGCTTTAGCTCCTACGAGCAGTACTTC.

The chain links TRBV5-5 to TRBJ2-3, with D unresolved. The CDR3 totals 13 residues. The germline V gene encodes CDR1 SGHKS and CDR2 YYEKEE (reference sequence). The V end was cut by 4 bases, the J end by 4 bases, with 10 bases between. The CDR3 DNA is TGTGCCAGCAGCCTCAATAGACCAGATACGCAGTATTTT. Translated, it gives CASSLNRPDTQYF.

The V call is TRBV7-6, the J call TRBJ1-1; 8 nucleotides align to TRBD1. The junction had 6 bases not matched to a gene; V was cut back by 2 bases and J by 4 bases. The CDR3 covers 15 residues. Germline assignment: CDR1 SGHVS and CDR2 FNYEAQ. The CDR3 is CASSLLTGEVTEAFF. The CDR3 region has the DNA TGTGCCAGCAGCTTACTGACAGGGGAGGTCACTGAAGCTTTCTTT.

The chain employs TRBV30 and TRBJ2-2; maybe TRBD1 (7 bases). V lost 4 bases, J lost 7 bases, and 13 bases lay in between. Germline CDR1 is GTSNPN and CDR2 is SVGIG (reference sequence). The CDR3 loop spans 13 amino acids. CDR3: CAWNRGRDGELFF. For the CDR3, the DNA is TGTGCCTGGAATAGGGGGCGGGACGGGGAGCTGTTTTTT.

This chain joins TRBV6-5 and TRBJ2-7; D uncertain. The CDR3 contains 15 residues. CDR1 is MNHEY, CDR2 SVGAGI, per germline. V lost 7 bases, J lost 0 bases, and 16 bases lay in between. The chain's CDR3 is CASIRPYGGSYEQYF. CDR3 bases: TGTGCCAGCATCCGACCTTATGGTGGCTCCTACGAGCAGTACTTC.

The chain recombines TRBV5-1 with TRBJ1-6, with D possibly being TRBD1 (5 bases). Germline loops: CDR1 SGHRS, CDR2 YFSETQ. The V end lost 4 bases, the J end lost 9 bases, and 17 bases lay between the germline ends. This CDR3 spans 15 amino acids. The CDR3 sequence: CASSPGRGQGSPLHF. CDR3 coding DNA: TGCGCCAGCAGCCCGGGACGGGGCCAGGGTTCACCCCTCCACTTT.

V is TRBV29-1 and J is TRBJ1-1, with TRBD1 identical over 9 bases. The CDR3 runs to 16 residues. Unmatched junction bases numbered 17, after V lost 6 bases and J lost 6 bases. CDR1 and CDR2 (germline): SQVTM, ANQGSEA. CDR3 nucleotides: TGCAGCGTCCAGACCGTAACAGGGGGCGAAGGTGCTGAAGCTTTCTTT. Translated: CSVQTVTGGEGAEAFF.

The chain carries TRBV7-9 and TRBJ1-2; no definite D call. The CDR3 runs 14 residues. Trimming removed 1 base at V and 8 bases at J, with 14 bases between. In germline, CDR1 is SEHNR, CDR2 FQNEAQ (reference sequence). Here the CDR3 reads CASSLGRNFRGYTF. The CDR3 DNA reads TGTGCCAGCAGCTTAGGGCGGAACTTCAGGGGCTACACCTTC.

The rearrangement joins TRBV6-5 to TRBJ1-5, with TRBD1 as a possible D gene (6 bases). The CDR3 consists of 15 residues. With 6 bases removed from V and 0 bases from J, the gap between germline ends came to 12 bases. Per the germline V gene, CDR1 is MNHEY and CDR2 is SVGAGI. CDR3 residues: CASSLRGDSNQPQHF. The DNA of the CDR3 is TGTGCCAGCAGCCTGAGGGGGGATAGCAATCAGCCCCAGCATTTT.